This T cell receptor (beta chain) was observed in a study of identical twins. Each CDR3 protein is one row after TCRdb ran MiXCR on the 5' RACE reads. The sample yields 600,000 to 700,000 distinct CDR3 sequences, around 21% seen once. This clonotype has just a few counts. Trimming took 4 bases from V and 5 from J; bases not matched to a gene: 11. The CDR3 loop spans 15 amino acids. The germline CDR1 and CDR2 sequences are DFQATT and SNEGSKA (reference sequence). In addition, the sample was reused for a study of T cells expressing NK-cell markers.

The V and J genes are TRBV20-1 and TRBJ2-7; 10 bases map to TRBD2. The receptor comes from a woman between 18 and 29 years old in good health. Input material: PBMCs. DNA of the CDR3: TGCAGTGCTAACCGACACTCTAGCGGGAGAAACGAGCAGTACTTC. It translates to CSANRHSSGRNEQYF.